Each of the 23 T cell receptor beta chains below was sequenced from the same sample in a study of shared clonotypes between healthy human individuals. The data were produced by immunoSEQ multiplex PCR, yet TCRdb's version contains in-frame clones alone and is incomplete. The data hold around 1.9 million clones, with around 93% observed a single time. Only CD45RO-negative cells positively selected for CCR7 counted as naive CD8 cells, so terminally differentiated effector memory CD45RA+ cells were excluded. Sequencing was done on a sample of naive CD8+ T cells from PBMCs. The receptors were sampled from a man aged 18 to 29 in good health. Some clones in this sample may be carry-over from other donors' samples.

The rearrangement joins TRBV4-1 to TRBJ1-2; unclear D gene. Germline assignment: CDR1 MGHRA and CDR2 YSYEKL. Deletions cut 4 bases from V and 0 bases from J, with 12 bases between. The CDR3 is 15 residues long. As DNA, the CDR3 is TGCGCCAGCAGCCCCAGCGGGCTAGCTAACTATGGCTACACCTTC. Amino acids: CASSPSGLANYGYTF.

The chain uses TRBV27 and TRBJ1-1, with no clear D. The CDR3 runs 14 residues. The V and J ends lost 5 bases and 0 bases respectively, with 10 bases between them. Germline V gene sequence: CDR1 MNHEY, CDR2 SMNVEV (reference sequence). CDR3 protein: CASSPRVVNTEAFF. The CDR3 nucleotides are TGTGCCAGCAGTCCCCGCGTTGTGAACACTGAAGCTTTCTTT.

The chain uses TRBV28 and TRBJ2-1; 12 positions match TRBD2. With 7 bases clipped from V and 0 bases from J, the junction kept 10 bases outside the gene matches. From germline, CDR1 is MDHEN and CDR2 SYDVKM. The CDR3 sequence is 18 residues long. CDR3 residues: CASIGTSGPQSSYNEQFF. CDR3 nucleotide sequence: TGTGCCAGCATTGGGACTAGCGGGCCCCAGAGCTCCTACAATGAGCAGTTCTTC.

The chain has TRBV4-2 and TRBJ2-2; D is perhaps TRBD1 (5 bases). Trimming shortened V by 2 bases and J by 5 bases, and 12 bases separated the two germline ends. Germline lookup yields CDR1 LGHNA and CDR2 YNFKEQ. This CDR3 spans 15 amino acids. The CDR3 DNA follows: TGTGCCAGCAGCCAACAGGGTTGGTTAACCGGGGAGCTGTTTTTT. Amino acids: CASSQQGWLTGELFF.

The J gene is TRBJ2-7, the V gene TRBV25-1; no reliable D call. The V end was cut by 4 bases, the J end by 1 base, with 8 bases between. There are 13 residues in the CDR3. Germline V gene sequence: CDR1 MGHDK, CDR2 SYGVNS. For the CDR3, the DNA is TGTGCCAGCAGTGCCGCCGGTTCCTACGAGCAGTACTTC. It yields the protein CASSAAGSYEQYF.

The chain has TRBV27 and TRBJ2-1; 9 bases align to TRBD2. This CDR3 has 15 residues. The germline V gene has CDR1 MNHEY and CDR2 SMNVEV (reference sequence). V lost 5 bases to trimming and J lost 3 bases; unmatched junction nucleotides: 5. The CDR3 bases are TGTGCCAGCAGTCCCAGACTAGCGGTCTACAATGAGCAGTTCTTC. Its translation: CASSPRLAVYNEQFF.

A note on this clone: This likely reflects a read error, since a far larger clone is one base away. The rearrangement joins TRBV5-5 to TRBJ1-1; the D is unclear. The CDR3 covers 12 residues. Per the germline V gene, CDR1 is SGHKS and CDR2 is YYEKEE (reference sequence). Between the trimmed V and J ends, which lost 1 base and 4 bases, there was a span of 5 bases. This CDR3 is CASSLKGTEAFF. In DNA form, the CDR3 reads TGTGCCAGCAGCTTGAAGGGCACTGAAGCTTTCTTT.

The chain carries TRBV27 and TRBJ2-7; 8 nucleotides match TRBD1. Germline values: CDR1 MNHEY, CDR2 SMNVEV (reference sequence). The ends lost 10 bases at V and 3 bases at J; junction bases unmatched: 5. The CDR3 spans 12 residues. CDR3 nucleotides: TGTGCCACCGGGACAGGATTCTACGAGCAGTACTTC. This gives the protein CATGTGFYEQYF.

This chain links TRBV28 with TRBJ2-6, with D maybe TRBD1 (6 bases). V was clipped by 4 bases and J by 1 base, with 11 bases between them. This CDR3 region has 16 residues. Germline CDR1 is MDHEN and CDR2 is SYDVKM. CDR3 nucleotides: TGTGCCAGCAGTTGGAACAGGGTATCTGGGGCCAACGTCCTGACTTTC. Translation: CASSWNRVSGANVLTF. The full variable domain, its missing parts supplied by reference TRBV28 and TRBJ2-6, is DVKVTQSSRYLVKRTGEKVFLECVQDMDHENMFWYRQDPGLGLRLIYFSYDVKMKEKGDIPEGYSVSREKKERFSLILESASTNQTSMYLCASSWNRVSGANVLTFGAGSRLTVL.

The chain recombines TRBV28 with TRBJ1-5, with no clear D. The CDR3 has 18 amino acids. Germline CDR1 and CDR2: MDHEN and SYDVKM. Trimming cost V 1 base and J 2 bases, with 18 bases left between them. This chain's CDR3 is CASSLLSLTFSGNQPQHF. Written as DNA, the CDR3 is TGTGCCAGCAGTTTATTGTCCCTAACATTTTCGGGCAATCAGCCCCAGCATTTT.

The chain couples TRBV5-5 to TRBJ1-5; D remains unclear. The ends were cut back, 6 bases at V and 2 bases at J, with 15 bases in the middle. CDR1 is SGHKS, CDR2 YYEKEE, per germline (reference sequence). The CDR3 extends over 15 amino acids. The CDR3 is CASTLGPWGNQPQHF. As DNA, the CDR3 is TGTGCCAGCACCCTTGGACCCTGGGGCAATCAGCCCCAGCATTTT.

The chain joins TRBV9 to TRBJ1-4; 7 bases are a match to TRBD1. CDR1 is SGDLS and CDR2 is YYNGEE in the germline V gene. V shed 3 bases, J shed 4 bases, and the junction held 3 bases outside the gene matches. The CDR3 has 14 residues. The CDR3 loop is CASSGDRLNEKLFF. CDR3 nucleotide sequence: TGTGCCAGCAGCGGGGACAGACTTAATGAAAAACTGTTTTTT.

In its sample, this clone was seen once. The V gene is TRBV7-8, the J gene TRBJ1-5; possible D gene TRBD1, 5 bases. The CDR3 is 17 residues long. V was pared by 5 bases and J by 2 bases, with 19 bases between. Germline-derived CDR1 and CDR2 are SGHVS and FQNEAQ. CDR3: CASSPRVGETGNQPQHF. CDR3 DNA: TGTGCCAGCAGCCCCCGCGTGGGGGAGACAGGCAATCAGCCCCAGCATTTT.

The CDR3 DNA reads TGTGCCAGCAGCCCGGGACTAGCTAGGGGGAATGAGCAGTTCTTC. Amino acids: CASSPGLARGNEQFF. J is TRBJ2-1 and V is TRBV14; TRBD2 agrees at 9 bases. The CDR3 runs to 15 residues. CDR1 is SGHDN, CDR2 FVKESK, per germline. J gave up 7 bases and V 4 bases, and 8 bases lay outside the gene matches.

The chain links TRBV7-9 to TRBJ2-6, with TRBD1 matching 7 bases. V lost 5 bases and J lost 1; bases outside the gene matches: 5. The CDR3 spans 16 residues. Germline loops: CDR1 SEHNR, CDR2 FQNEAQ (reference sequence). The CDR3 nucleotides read TGTGCCAGCAGCCGAGGGACAGTTTCTGGGGCCAACGTCCTGACTTTC. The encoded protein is CASSRGTVSGANVLTF.

CDR3 protein: CASSQDRRREVFYNEQFF. The DNA of the CDR3 is TGCGCCAGCAGCCAAGATCGAAGGAGGGAGGTCTTCTACAATGAGCAGTTCTTC. The rearrangement joins TRBV4-1 to TRBJ2-1, with a weak D call TRBD2 (6 bases). CDR1 and CDR2 (germline): MGHRA, YSYEKL. Deletions cut 0 bases from V and 3 bases from J, with 18 bases between. This CDR3 comprises 18 residues.

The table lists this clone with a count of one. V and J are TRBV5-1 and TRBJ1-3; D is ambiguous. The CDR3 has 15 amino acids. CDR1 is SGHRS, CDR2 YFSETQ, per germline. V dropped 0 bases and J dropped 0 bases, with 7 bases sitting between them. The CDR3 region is CASSLDSISGNTIYF. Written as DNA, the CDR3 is TGCGCCAGCAGCTTGGATAGCATCTCTGGAAACACCATATATTTT. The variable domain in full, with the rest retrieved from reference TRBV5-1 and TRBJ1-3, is KAGVTQTPRYLIKTRGQQVTLSCSPISGHRSVSWYQQTPGQGLQFLFEYFSETQRNKGNFPGRFSGRQFSNSRSEMNVSTLELGDSALYLCASSLDSISGNTIYFGEGSWLTVV.

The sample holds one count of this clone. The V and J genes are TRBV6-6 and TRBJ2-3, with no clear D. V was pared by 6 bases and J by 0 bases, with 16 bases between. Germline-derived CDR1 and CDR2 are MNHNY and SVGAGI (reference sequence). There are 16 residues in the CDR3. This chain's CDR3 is CASSPNWRSSTDTQYF. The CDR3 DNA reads TGTGCCAGCAGCCCTAATTGGCGGAGTAGCACAGATACGCAGTATTTT.

CDR3: CASTLAPGLAYEQYF. CDR3 DNA: TGTGCCAGCACCCTAGCGCCCGGTTTGGCCTACGAGCAGTACTTC. The J gene is TRBJ2-7, the V gene TRBV2, with D possibly TRBD2 on 6 matching bases. Per germline, CDR1 SNHLY and CDR2 FYNNEI. The CDR3 length is 15 residues. Trimming took 7 bases from V and 2 from J, leaving 18 bases between them.

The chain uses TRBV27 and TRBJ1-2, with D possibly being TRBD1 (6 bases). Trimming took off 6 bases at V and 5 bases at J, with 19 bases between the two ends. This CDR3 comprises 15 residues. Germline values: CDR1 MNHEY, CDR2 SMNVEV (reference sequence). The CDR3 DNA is TGTGCCAGCAGATCCCAGGGGCGGGCTGGATATGGCTACACCTTC. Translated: CASRSQGRAGYGYTF.

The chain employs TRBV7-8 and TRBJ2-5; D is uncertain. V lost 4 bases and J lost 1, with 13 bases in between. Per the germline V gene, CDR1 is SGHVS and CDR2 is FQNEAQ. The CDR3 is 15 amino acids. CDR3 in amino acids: CASSSGQSSQETQYF. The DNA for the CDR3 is TGTGCCAGCAGCTCGGGCCAGTCTTCCCAAGAGACCCAGTACTTC. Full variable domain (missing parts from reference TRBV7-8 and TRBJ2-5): GAGVSQSPRYKVAKRGQDVALRCDPISGHVSLFWYQQALGQGPEFLTYFQNEAQLDKSGLPSDRFFAERPEGSVSTLKIQRTQQEDSAVYLCASSSGQSSQETQYFGPGTRLLVL.

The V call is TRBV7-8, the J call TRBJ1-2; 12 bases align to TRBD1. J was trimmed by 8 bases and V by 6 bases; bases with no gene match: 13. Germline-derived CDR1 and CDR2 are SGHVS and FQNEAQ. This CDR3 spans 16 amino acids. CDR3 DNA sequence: TGTGCCAGCAGGCTGGGGCCGGGACAGGGGGCGCGGGGCTACACCTTC. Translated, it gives CASRLGPGQGARGYTF.

This CDR3 reads CASSQIPGGTDTQYF. Here the CDR3 DNA reads TGCGCCAGCAGCCAAATACCCGGGGGGACAGATACGCAGTATTTT. V is TRBV4-1 and J is TRBJ2-3, with TRBD2 identical over 7 bases. V shed 2 bases, J shed 3 bases, and the junction held 5 bases outside the gene matches. This CDR3 has 15 residues. CDR1 is MGHRA and CDR2 is YSYEKL in the germline V gene.